This T cell receptor beta chain comes out of a study of CD8+CD57+ T cells in acquired aplastic anemia. In the study overall: On average, sorted CD4+ and CD8+ cells gave about 3.1 ug of DNA. Study results and caveats: Patients versus controls showed no significant CD8+ Simpson's diversity difference.

Profiling that covered TCR beta VDJ and CDR3 relied on genomic DNA as its template. One entry per CDR3 protein results from TCRdb running MiXCR on the reads. There are about 270,000 distinct CDR3 sequences in the sample; 45% to 65% occur only once, and roughly 8% lies in the top ten. Of note for this clonotype: Its antigen is as yet unknown.

V was pared by 6 bases and J by 3 bases, with 13 bases of the junction left unmatched. The CDR3 runs to 16 residues. Germline assignment: CDR1 SEHNR and CDR2 FQNEAQ (reference sequence). The chain joins TRBV7-9 to TRBJ2-7, with TRBD1 matching over 8 bases. This clonotype was sampled from a human donor with severe aplastic anemia or a healthy control (not recorded which). Source material: sorted CD4+, CD8+, or CD8+CD57+ T cells (not recorded which) from PBMCs. Written as DNA, the CDR3 is TGTGCCAGCAGTCGACAAGACAGGGGCAACGGCTACGAGCAGTACTTC. This gives the protein CASSRQDRGNGYEQYF.